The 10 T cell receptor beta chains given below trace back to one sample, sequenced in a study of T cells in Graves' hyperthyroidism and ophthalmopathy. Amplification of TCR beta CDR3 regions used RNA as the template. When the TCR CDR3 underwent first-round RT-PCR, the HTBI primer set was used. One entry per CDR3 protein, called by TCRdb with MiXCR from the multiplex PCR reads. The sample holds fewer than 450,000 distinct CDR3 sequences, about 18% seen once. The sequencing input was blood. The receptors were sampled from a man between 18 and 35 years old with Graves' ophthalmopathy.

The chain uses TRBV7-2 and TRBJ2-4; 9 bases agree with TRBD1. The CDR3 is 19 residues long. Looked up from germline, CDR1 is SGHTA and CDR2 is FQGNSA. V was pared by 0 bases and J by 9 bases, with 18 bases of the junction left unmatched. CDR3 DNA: TGTGCCAGCAGCTTAGCCCGGACAGGGGACGGGATTCCTTGGGGCATTCAGTACTTC. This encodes CASSLARTGDGIPWGIQYF.

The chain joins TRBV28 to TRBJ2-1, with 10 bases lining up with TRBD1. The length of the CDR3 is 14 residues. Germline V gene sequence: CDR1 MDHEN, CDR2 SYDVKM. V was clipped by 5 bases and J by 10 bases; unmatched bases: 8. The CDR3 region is CASSRPGTGEEQFF. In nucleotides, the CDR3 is TGTGCCAGCAGTCGCCCCGGGACAGGGGAAGAGCAGTTCTTC.

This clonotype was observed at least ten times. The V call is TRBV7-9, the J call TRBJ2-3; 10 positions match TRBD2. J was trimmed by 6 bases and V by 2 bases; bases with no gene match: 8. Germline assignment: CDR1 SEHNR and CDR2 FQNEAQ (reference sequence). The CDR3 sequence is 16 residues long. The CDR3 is CASSLSSGGAGDTQYF. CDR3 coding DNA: TGTGCCAGCAGCTTATCTAGCGGGGGAGCGGGGGATACGCAGTATTTT.

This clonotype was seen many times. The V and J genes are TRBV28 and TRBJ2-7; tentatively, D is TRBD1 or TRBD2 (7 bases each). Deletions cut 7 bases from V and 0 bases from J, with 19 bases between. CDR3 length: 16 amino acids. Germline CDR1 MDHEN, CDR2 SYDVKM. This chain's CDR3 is CASTPGGGPGSYEQYF. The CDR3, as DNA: TGTGCCAGCACTCCAGGGGGGGGACCGGGCTCCTACGAGCAGTACTTC.

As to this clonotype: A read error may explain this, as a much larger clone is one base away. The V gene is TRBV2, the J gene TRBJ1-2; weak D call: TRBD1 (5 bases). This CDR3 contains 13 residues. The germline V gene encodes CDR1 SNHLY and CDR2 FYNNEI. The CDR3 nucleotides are TGTGTCAGCATCTGGTCCAGGGACTATGGCTACACCTTC. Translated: CVSIWSRDYGYTF. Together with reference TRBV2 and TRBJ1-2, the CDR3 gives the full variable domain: EPEVTQTPSHQVTQMGQEVILRCVPISNHLYFYWYRQILGQKVEFLVSFYNNEISEKSEIFDDQFSVERPDGSNFTLKIRSTKLEDSAMYFCVSIWSRDYGYTFGSGTRLTVV.

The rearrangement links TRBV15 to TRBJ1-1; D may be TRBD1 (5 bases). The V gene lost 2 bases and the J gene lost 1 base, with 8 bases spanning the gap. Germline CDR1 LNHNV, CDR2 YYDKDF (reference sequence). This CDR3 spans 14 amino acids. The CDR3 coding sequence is TGTGCCACCAGCAGACGACAGCAGAACACTGAAGCTTTCTTT. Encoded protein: CATSRRQQNTEAFF.

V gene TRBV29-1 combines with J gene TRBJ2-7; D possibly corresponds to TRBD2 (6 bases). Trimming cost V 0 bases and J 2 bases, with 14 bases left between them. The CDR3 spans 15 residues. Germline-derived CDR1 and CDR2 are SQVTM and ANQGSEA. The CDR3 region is CSVEDPSGVTYEQYF. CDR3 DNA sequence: TGCAGCGTTGAAGATCCCTCGGGGGTGACCTACGAGCAGTACTTC.

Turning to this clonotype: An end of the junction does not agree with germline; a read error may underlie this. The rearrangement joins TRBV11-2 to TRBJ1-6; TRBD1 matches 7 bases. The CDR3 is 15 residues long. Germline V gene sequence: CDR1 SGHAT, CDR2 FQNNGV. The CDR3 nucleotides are TGTGCCAGCAGCTTACAGGGACAGAGTAATTCACCCCCCCACTTT. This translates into CASSLQGQSNSPPHF.

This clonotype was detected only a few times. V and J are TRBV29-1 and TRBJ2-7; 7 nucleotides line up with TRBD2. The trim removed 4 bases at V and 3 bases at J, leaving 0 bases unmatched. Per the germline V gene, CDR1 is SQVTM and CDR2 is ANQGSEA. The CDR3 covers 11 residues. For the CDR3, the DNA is TGCAGCGTTGGGGAGGGCTACGAGCAGTACTTC. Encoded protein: CSVGEGYEQYF.

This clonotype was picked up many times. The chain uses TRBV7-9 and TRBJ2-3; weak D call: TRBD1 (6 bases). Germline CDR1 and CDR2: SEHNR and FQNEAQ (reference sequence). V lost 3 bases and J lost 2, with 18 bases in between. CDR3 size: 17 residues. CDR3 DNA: TGTGCCAGCAGCTTCCGGTCGGAAACAGGGCACACAGATACGCAGTATTTT. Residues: CASSFRSETGHTDTQYF.